This entry lists 15 T cell receptor beta chains sequenced from one sample in a study of CD8+ T cells in alopecia areata listed by TCRdb under 2018. The method behind the library was the immunoSEQ multiplex PCR assay. To provide template for TCR sequencing, every sample had RNA extracted and reverse transcribed into cDNA. Sourced from immuneACCESS, this table was stored by TCRdb with only in-frame sequences that have V and J called. A share of the clones is absent; for the studies checked, an unresolved V gene accounts for under half, and the remainder has no known explanation. The sample records some 130,000 clones, around 49% of which are singletons. The ten largest clones capture around a sixth of the sample. The sample's time point label, decoded: baseline before oral tofacitinib. This specimen was CD8+ T cells sorted from blood, taken at week 0. These receptors all come from a human donor with alopecia areata.

The chain recombines TRBV27 with TRBJ1-2; maybe TRBD1 (6 bases). V was pared by 3 bases and J by 3 bases, with 17 bases between. Germline CDR1 is MNHEY and CDR2 is SMNVEV (reference sequence). The CDR3 consists of 16 residues. The CDR3 region has the DNA TGTGCCAGCAGTTTCCACCCGCAGGGGAAGGACTATGGCTACACCTTC. It encodes CASSFHPQGKDYGYTF.

This chain joins TRBV29-1 and TRBJ2-7; D is unresolved. Germline V gene data show CDR1 as SQVTM and CDR2 as ANQGSEA. Trimming left V 6 bases short and J 0 bases short, with 12 bases between. The CDR3 consists of 13 residues. CDR3 DNA: TGCAGCGTGACGACGGGCGACTCCTACGAGCAGTACTTC. Its translation is CSVTTGDSYEQYF.

This rearrangement joins TRBV6-5 to TRBJ2-5, with TRBD2 matching over 7 bases. The CDR3 totals 15 residues. Germline-derived CDR1 and CDR2 are MNHEY and SVGAGI. Germline trimming cut 3 bases from V and 2 bases from J; bases unmatched to any gene: 6. In nucleotides, the CDR3 is TGTGCCAGCAGTTATCCTCAGCGGGGTCAAGAGACCCAGTACTTC. Encoded protein: CASSYPQRGQETQYF.

V usage is TRBV27 and J usage is TRBJ1-2; possible D gene TRBD1, 5 bases. The CDR3 contains 14 residues. Germline loops: CDR1 MNHEY, CDR2 SMNVEV (reference sequence). Trimming left V 5 bases short and J 4 bases short, with 14 bases between. CDR3 region: CASSLRGSGYGYTF. The CDR3 DNA follows: TGTGCCAGCAGTCTGCGGGGGAGCGGCTATGGCTACACCTTC.

V is TRBV27 and J is TRBJ2-3, with D uncertain. The germline gives CDR1 MNHEY, CDR2 SMNVEV (reference sequence). This CDR3 comprises 11 residues. V was pared by 7 bases and J by 2 bases, with 4 bases between. The CDR3 DNA reads as TGTGCCAGCACCTACACAGATACGCAGTATTTT. Protein sequence: CASTYTDTQYF.

Here the CDR3 DNA reads TGCAGCGTTGATAGGGGGACAGAATCTTACTACGAGCAGTACTTC. Translation gives CSVDRGTESYYEQYF. The rearrangement joins TRBV29-1 to TRBJ2-7; TRBD1 aligns across 7 bases. CDR1 SQVTM and CDR2 ANQGSEA come from the germline V gene. The CDR3 is made up of 15 amino acids. With V trimmed by 3 bases and J by 3 bases, 11 bases remained unmatched.

The table lists this clone with a few counts. The chain links TRBV19 to TRBJ2-3; D could derive from TRBD1 or TRBD2 (6 bases each). Per the germline V gene, CDR1 is LNHDA and CDR2 is SQIVND (reference sequence). Trimming shortened V by 5 bases and J by 9 bases, and 21 bases separated the two germline ends. This CDR3 is 15 amino acids long. The CDR3 here is CASSDLDMAGTTQYF. The CDR3 coding sequence is TGTGCCAGTAGTGACTTGGACATGGCGGGGACAACGCAGTATTTT.

This clone was detected only a few times. The CDR3, as DNA: TGTGCCAGCAGCCAAGACGGAGACGGAGAGACCCAGTACTTC. Translation gives CASSQDGDGETQYF. The V gene is TRBV4-2, the J gene TRBJ2-5; no clear D gene. Trimming shortened V by 0 bases and J by 4 bases, and 9 bases separated the two germline ends. This CDR3 spans 14 amino acids. The germline V gene encodes CDR1 LGHNA and CDR2 YNFKEQ.

This chain connects TRBV6-6 to TRBJ1-1, with D perhaps TRBD1 (6 bases). V lost 7 bases, J lost 1 base, and 19 bases lay in between. CDR3 length: 16 amino acids. The germline V gene encodes CDR1 MNHNY and CDR2 SVGAGI (reference sequence). This CDR3 reads CASTPLSGDANTEAFF. The CDR3 region has the DNA TGTGCCAGCACCCCTTTGTCAGGGGACGCGAACACTGAAGCTTTCTTT.

The chain joins TRBV4-1 to TRBJ1-6, with D unclear. Germline loops: CDR1 MGHRA, CDR2 YSYEKL. V dropped 4 bases and J dropped 4 bases, with 8 bases sitting between them. This CDR3 is 14 amino acids long. The CDR3 sequence: CASSPSRYNSPLHF. The DNA for the CDR3 is TGCGCCAGCAGCCCCTCCAGATATAATTCACCCCTCCACTTT.

The rearrangement links TRBV13 to TRBJ2-5; D not certain. V was shortened by 0 bases and J by 5 bases, with 4 bases between the two germline ends. This CDR3 comprises 12 residues. The V gene's germline CDR1 is PRHDT and CDR2 FYEKMQ (reference sequence). In nucleotides, the CDR3 is TGTGCCAGCAGCTTAGGCTGGGAGACCCAGTACTTC. It specifies CASSLGWETQYF.

This chain joins TRBV29-1 and TRBJ1-2; 9 bases fit TRBD1. Trimming removed 7 bases from V and 3 bases from J; junction bases left unmatched: 6. CDR3 length equals 13 residues. Germline CDR1 is SQVTM and CDR2 is ANQGSEA. The CDR3 here is CSDNTGGDYGYTF. The CDR3, as DNA: TGCAGCGATAACACAGGGGGCGACTATGGCTACACCTTC.

The chain combines TRBV27 with TRBJ2-5; 8 nucleotides line up with TRBD1. Germline CDR1 MNHEY, CDR2 SMNVEV (reference sequence). The CDR3 runs to 14 residues. The J segment lost 5 bases and the V segment lost 5 bases, leaving 7 bases of the junction unmatched. The CDR3 DNA reads TGTGCCAGCAGTACGTCAGGGGGCTGGGAGACCCAGTACTTC. It is translated as CASSTSGGWETQYF.

The chain joins TRBV6-5 to TRBJ2-5, with D unresolved. V was clipped by 2 bases and J by 2 bases, with 6 bases between them. The CDR3 is made up of 13 amino acids. Germline V lookup: CDR1 MNHEY, CDR2 SVGAGI. CDR3 bases: TGTGCCAGCAGTTACAACAGTCAAGAGACCCAGTACTTC. Protein product: CASSYNSQETQYF.

This clone was seen only a few times. V usage is TRBV10-3 and J usage is TRBJ1-5, with 10 nucleotides matching TRBD1. The CDR3 contains 14 residues. Trimming removed 10 bases from V and 5 bases from J; junction bases left unmatched: 8. Germline-derived CDR1 and CDR2 are ENHRY and SYGVKD. The chain's CDR3 is CATCGTGEDQPQHF. The CDR3 coding sequence is TGTGCCACTTGCGGGACAGGGGAGGATCAGCCCCAGCATTTT.